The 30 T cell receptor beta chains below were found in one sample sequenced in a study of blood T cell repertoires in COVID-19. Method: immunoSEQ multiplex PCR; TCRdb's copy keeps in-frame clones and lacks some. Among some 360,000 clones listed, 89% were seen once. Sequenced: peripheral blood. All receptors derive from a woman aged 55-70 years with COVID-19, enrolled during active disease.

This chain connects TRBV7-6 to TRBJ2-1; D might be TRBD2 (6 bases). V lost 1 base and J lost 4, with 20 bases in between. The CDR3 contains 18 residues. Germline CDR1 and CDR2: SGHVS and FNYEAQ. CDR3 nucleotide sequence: TGTGCCAGCAGCTTAGGGCCCCGATCGGGGGTCCGATACAATGAGCAGTTCTTC. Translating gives CASSLGPRSGVRYNEQFF.

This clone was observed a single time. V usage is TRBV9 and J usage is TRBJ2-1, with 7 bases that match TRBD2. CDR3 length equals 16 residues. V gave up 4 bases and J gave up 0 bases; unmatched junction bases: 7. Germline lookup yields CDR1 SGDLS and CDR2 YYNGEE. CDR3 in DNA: TGTGCCAGCAGCCCCTCTAGCGGATACTCCTACAATGAGCAGTTCTTC. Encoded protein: CASSPSSGYSYNEQFF.

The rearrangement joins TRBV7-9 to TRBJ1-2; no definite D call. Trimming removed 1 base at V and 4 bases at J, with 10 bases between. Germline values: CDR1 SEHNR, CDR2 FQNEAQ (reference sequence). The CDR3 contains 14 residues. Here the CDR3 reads CASSLGEGSYGYTF. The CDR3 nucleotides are TGTGCCAGCAGCTTAGGGGAGGGCTCCTATGGCTACACCTTC.

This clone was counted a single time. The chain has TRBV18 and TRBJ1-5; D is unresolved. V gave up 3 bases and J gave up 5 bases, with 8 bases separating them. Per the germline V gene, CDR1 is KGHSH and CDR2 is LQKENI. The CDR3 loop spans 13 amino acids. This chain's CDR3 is CASSPGLDQPQHF. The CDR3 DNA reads TGTGCCAGCTCACCCGGACTGGATCAGCCCCAGCATTTT. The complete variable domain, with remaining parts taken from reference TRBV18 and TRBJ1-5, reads NAGVMQNPRHLVRRRGQEARLRCSPMKGHSHVYWYRQLPEEGLKFMVYLQKENIIDESGMPKERFSAEFPKEGPSILRIQQVVRGDSAAYFCASSPGLDQPQHFGDGTRLSIL.

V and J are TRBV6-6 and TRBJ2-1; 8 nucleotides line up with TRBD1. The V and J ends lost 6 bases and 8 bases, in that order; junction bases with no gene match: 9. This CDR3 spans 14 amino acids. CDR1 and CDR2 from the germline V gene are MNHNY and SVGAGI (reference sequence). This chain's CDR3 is CASSPGQGLDEQFF. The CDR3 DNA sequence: TGTGCCAGCAGCCCTGGACAGGGTTTGGATGAGCAGTTCTTC.

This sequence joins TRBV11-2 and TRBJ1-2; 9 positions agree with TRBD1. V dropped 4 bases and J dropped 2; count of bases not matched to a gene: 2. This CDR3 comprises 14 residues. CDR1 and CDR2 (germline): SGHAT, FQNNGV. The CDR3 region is CASSSGTGNYGYTF. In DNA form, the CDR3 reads TGTGCCAGCAGCTCCGGGACAGGGAACTATGGCTACACCTTC.

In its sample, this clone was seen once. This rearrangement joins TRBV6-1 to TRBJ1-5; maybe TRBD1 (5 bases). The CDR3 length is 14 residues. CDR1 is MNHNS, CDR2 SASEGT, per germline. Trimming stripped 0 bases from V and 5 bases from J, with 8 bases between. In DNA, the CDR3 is TGTGCCAGCAGTGAAGCGGGGGGGTATCAGCCCCAGCATTTT. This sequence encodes CASSEAGGYQPQHF.

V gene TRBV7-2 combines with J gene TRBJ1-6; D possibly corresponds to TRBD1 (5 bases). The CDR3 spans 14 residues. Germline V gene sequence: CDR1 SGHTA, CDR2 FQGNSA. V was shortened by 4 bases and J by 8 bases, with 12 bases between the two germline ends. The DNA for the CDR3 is TGTGCCAGCAGCTCCAGGGATTTTGATTCACCCCTCCACTTT. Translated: CASSSRDFDSPLHF.

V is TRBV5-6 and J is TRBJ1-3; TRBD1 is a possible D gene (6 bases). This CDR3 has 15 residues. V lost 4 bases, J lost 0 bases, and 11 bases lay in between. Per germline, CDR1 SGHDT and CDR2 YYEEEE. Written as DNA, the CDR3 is TGTGCCAGCAGCACCAGGGGTAGCTCTGGAAACACCATATATTTT. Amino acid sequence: CASSTRGSSGNTIYF.

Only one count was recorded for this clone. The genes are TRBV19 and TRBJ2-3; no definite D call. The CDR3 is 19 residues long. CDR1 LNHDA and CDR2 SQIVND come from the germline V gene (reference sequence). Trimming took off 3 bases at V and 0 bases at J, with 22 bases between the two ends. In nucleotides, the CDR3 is TGTGCCAGTAGTATTCCTGACATATCTGATGGTCTTAGCACAGATACGCAGTATTTT. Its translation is CASSIPDISDGLSTDTQYF. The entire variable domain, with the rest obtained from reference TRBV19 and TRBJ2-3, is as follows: DGGITQSPKYLFRKEGQNVTLSCEQNLNHDAMYWYRQDPGQGLRLIYYSQIVNDFQKGDIAEGYSVSREKKESFPLTVTSAQKNPTAFYLCASSIPDISDGLSTDTQYFGPGTRLTVL.

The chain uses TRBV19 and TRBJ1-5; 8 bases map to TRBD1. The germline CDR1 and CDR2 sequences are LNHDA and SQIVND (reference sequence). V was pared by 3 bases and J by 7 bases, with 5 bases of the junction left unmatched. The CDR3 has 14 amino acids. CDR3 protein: CASSIGTGRQPQHF. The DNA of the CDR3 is TGTGCCAGTAGTATTGGGACAGGCCGGCAGCCCCAGCATTTT.

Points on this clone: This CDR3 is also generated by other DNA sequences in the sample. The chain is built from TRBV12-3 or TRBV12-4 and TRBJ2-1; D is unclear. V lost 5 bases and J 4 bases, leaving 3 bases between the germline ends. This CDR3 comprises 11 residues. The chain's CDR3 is CASSRYNEQFF. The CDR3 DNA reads TGTGCCAGCAGTCGTTACAATGAGCAGTTCTTC.

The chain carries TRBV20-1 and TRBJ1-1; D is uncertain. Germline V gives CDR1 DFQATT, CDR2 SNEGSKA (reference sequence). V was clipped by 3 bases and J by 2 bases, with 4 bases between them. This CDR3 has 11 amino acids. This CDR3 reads CSASYNTEAFF. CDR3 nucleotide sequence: TGCAGTGCTAGTTATAACACTGAAGCTTTCTTT.

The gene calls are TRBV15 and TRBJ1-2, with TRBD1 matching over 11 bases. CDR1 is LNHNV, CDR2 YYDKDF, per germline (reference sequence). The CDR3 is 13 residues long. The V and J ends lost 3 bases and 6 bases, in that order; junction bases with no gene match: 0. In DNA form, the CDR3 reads TGTGCCACCAGCAGGGGACAGGGGGATGGCTACACCTTC. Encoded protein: CATSRGQGDGYTF.

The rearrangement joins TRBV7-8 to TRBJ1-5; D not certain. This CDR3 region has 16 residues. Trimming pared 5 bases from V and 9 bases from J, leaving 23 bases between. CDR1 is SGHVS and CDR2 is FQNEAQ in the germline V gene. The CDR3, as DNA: TGTGCCAGCAGCACTACAACCCGGTCCAACGAGGTGCCCCAGCATTTT. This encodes CASSTTTRSNEVPQHF.

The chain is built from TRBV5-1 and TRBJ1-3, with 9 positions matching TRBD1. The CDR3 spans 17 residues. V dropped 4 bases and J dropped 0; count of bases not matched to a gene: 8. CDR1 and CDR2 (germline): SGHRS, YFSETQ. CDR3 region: CASSMTGQGSSGNTIYF. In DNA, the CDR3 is TGCGCCAGCAGCATGACGGGACAGGGCAGCTCTGGAAACACCATATATTTT.

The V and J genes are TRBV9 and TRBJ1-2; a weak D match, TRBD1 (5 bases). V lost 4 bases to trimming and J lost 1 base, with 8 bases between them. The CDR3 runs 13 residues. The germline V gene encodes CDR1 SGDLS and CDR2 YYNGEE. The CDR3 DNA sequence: TGTGCCAGCAGCCGACAGAGTAACTATGGCTACACCTTC. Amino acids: CASSRQSNYGYTF.

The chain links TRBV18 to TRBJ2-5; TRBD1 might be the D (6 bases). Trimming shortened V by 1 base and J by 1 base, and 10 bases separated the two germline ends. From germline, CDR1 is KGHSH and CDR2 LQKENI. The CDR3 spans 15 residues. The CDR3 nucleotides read TGTGCCAGCTCACCACTGGGGGCCCTCCAAGAGACCCAGTACTTC. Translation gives CASSPLGALQETQYF.

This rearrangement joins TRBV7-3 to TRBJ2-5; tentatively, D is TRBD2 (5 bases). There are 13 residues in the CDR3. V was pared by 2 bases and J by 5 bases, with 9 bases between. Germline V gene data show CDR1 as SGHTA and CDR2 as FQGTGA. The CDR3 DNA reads TGTGCCAGCAGCTTAGGGAGCGGCGAGACCCAGTACTTC. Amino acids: CASSLGSGETQYF.

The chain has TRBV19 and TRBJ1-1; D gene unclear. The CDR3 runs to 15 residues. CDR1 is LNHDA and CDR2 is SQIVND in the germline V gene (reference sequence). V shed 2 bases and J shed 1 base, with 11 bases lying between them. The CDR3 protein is CASSIIGRENTEAFF. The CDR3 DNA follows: TGTGCCAGTAGTATAATAGGACGGGAGAACACTGAAGCTTTCTTT. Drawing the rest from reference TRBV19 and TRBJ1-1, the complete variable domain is DGGITQSPKYLFRKEGQNVTLSCEQNLNHDAMYWYRQDPGQGLRLIYYSQIVNDFQKGDIAEGYSVSREKKESFPLTVTSAQKNPTAFYLCASSIIGRENTEAFFGQGTRLTVV.

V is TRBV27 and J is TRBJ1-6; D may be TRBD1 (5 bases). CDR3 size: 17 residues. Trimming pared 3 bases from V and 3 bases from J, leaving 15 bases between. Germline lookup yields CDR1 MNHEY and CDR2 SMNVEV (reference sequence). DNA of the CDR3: TGTGCCAGCAGTTTGTCACGTCGGGGGATCTATAATTCACCCCTCCACTTT. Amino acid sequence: CASSLSRRGIYNSPLHF.

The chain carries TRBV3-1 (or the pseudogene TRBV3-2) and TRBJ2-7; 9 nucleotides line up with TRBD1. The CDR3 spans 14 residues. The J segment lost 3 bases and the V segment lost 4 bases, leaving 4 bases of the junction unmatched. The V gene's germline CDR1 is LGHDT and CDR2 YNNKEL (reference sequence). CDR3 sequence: CASSRDRASYEQYF. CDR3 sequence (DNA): TGTGCCAGCAGCCGGGACAGGGCCAGCTACGAGCAGTACTTC.

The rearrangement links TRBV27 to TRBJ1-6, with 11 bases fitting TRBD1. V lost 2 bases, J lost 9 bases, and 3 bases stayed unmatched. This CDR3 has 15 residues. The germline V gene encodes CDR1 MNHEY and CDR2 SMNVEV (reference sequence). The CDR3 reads CASSLGQGAVSPLHF. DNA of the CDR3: TGTGCCAGCAGTTTAGGACAGGGGGCGGTTTCACCCCTCCACTTT.

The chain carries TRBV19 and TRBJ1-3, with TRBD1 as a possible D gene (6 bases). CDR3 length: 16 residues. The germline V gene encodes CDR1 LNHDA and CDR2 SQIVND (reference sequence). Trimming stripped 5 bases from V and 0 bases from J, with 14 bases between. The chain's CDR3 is CASSRRDTNSGNTIYF. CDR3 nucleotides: TGTGCCAGTAGTCGACGGGACACCAACTCTGGAAACACCATATATTTT.

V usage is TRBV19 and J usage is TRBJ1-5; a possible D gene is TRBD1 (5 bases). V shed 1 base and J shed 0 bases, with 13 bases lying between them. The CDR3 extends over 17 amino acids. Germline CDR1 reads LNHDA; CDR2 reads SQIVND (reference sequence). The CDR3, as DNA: TGTGCCAGTAGTATAGGGGGCGGTCGGTATAGCAATCAGCCCCAGCATTTT. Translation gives CASSIGGGRYSNQPQHF.

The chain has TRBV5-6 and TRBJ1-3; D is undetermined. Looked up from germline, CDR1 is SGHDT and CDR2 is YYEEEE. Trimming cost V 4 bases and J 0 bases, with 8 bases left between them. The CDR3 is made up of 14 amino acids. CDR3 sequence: CASSREISGNTIYF. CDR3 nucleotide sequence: TGTGCCAGCAGCCGCGAGATCTCTGGAAACACCATATATTTT.

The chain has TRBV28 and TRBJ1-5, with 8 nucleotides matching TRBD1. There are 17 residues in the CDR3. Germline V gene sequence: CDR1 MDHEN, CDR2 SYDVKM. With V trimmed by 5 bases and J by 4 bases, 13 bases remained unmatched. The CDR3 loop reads CASSRPGGQVENQPQHF. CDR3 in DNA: TGTGCCAGCAGTCGCCCGGGGGGACAGGTGGAGAATCAGCCCCAGCATTTT. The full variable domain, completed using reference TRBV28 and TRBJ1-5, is DVKVTQSSRYLVKRTGEKVFLECVQDMDHENMFWYRQDPGLGLRLIYFSYDVKMKEKGDIPEGYSVSREKKERFSLILESASTNQTSMYLCASSRPGGQVENQPQHFGDGTRLSIL.

For the CDR3, the DNA is TGCGCCAGCAGCCCTGGGACAGGGTCTAACTCACCCCTCCACTTT. Translated, it gives CASSPGTGSNSPLHF. The V call is TRBV5-1, the J call TRBJ1-6; 9 positions agree with TRBD1. The V segment lost 4 bases and the J segment 10 bases; nucleotides outside the gene matches: 9. The CDR3 has 15 residues. CDR1 is SGHRS and CDR2 is YFSETQ in the germline V gene.

The CDR3 region is CASSQEGQGAWNQPQHF. The CDR3 nucleotides are TGCGCCAGCAGCCAAGAGGGACAGGGGGCGTGGAATCAGCCCCAGCATTTT. J is TRBJ1-5 and V is TRBV4-1, with 12 bases fitting TRBD1. The CDR3 contains 17 residues. Germline CDR1 is MGHRA and CDR2 is YSYEKL. V lost 0 bases to trimming and J lost 4 bases; unmatched junction nucleotides: 4.

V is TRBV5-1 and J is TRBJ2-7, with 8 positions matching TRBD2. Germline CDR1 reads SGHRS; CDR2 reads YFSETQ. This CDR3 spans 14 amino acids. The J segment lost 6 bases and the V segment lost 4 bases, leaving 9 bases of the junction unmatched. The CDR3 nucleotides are TGCGCCAGCAGCCTCGGGGGGGGCGTGGGCGAGCAGTACTTC. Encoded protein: CASSLGGGVGEQYF.